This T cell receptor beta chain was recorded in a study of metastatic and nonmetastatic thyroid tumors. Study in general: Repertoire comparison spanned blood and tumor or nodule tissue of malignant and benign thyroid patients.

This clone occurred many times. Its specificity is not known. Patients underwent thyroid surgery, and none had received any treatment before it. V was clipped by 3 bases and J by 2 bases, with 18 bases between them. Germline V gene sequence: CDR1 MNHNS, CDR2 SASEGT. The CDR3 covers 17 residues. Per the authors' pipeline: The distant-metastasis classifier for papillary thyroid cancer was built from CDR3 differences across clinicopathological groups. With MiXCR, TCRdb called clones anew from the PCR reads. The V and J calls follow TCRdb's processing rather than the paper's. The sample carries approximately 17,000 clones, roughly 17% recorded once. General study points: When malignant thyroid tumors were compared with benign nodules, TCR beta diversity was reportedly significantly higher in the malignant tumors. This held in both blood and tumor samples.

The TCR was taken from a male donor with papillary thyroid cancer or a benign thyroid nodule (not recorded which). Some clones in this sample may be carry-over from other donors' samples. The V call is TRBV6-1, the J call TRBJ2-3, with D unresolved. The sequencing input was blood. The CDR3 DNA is TGTGCCAGCAGTGACGCAGTCCGGGTTCGGAACACAGATACGCAGTATTTT. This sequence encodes CASSDAVRVRNTDTQYF.